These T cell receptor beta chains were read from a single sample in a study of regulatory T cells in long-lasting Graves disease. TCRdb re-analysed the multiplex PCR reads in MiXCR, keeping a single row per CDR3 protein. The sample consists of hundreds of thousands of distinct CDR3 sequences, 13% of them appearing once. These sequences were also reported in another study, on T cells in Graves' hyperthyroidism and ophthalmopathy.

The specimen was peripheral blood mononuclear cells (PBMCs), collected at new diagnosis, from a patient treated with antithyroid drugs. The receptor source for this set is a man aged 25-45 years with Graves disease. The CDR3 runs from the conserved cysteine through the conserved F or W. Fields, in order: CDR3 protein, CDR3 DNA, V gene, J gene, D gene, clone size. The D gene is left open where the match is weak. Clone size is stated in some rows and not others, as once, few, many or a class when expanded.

CDR3: CAIRRTGDSNQPQHF; DNA: TGTGCCATCAGGAGGACAGGGGATAGCAATCAGCCCCAGCATTTT; V: TRBV10-3; J: TRBJ1-5; D: TRBD1; size: many
CDR3: CASSEDRSLNGYTF; DNA: TGCGCCAGCAGTGAGGACAGGAGCCTGAATGGCTACACCTTC; V: TRBV10-1; J: TRBJ1-2; D: NA; size: many
CDR3: CAWSESGNTIYF; DNA: TGTGCCTGGAGTGAATCTGGAAACACCATATATTTT; V: TRBV30; J: TRBJ1-3; D: NA; size: few
CDR3: CSARSGTSWGTDTQYF; DNA: TGCAGTGCTAGGTCCGGGACTAGCTGGGGCACAGATACGCAGTATTTT; V: TRBV20-1; J: TRBJ2-3; D: TRBD2; size: many
CDR3: CASSLGEGGGTPNQRFF; DNA: TGTGCCAGCAGCTTAGGGGAAGGGGGGGGAACGCCAAACCAAAGGTTCTTC; V: TRBV7-3; J: TRBJ2-1; D: NA; size: many
CDR3: CAWSLPNRGKGYGYTF; DNA: TGTGCCTGGAGTCTCCCGAACAGGGGTAAAGGCTATGGCTACACCTTC; V: TRBV30; J: TRBJ1-2; D: TRBD1; size: many
CDR3: CSASGEAKNIQYF; DNA: TGCAGTGCTAGTGGGGAGGCCAAAAACATTCAGTACTTC; V: TRBV20-1; J: TRBJ2-4; D: NA; size: many
CDR3: CASRQDRLLNYGYTF; DNA: TGTGCCAGCCGACAGGACAGACTTTTAAACTATGGCTACACCTTC; V: TRBV6-1; J: TRBJ1-2; D: NA; size: few
CDR3: CASSETSLSNQPQHF; DNA: TGTGCCAGCAGTGAAACCTCCTTGTCCAATCAGCCCCAGCATTTT; V: TRBV6-1; J: TRBJ1-5; D: NA; size: few
CDR3: CASSYSSQANQPQHF; DNA: TGTGCCAGCAGTTACTCGAGCCAGGCTAATCAGCCCCAGCATTTT; V: TRBV6-2/TRBV6-3; J: TRBJ1-5; D: NA; size: few
CDR3: CATGDLIF; DNA: TGTGCCACGGGGGATCTGATCTTC; V: TRBV24-1; J: TRBJ2-1; D: NA; size: few
CDR3: CASSGLGDTQYF; DNA: TGTGCCAGCAGTGGTTTGGGAGATACGCAGTATTTT; V: TRBV2; J: TRBJ2-3; D: NA; size: many
CDR3: CASWSRDRLYSNQPQHF; DNA: TGTGCCAGTTGGAGCCGGGACAGACTCTATAGCAATCAGCCCCAGCATTTT; V: TRBV19; J: TRBJ1-5; D: TRBD1; size: NA
CDR3: CASSENNGDKLFF; DNA: TGTGCCAGCAGTGAAAATAATGGGGATAAACTGTTTTTT; V: TRBV2; J: TRBJ1-4; D: NA; size: many
CDR3: CASSLEQGAHGSQPQHF; DNA: TGTGCCAGCAGCTTGGAACAGGGGGCGCATGGTAGTCAGCCCCAGCATTTT; V: TRBV5-1; J: TRBJ1-5; D: TRBD1; size: many
CDR3: CASRQTVSYEQYF; DNA: TGCGCCAGCAGACAGACAGTTTCCTACGAGCAGTACTTC; V: TRBV10-2; J: TRBJ2-7; D: NA; size: NA
CDR3: CATRGGGLDTYTF; DNA: TGTGCCACCAGGGGCGGGGGCCTGGATACCTACACCTTC; V: TRBV24-1; J: TRBJ1-2; D: NA; size: many
CDR3: CASIGAGRNEQFF; DNA: TGTGCCAGCATAGGAGCGGGGCGGAATGAGCAGTTCTTC; V: TRBV27; J: TRBJ2-1; D: TRBD2; size: many
CDR3: CSARPIGGLAGGYNEQFF; DNA: TGCAGTGCTAGACCCATAGGTGGACTAGCGGGAGGCTACAATGAGCAGTTCTTC; V: TRBV20-1; J: TRBJ2-1; D: TRBD2; size: many
CDR3: CASSVAGEADTQYF; DNA: TGTGCCAGCAGTGTAGCGGGAGAAGCAGATACGCAGTATTTT; V: TRBV6-4; J: TRBJ2-3; D: TRBD2; size: NA
CDR3: CASTAKRTRWETQYF; DNA: TGTGCCAGCACGGCCAAACGTACCCGGTGGGAGACCCAGTACTTC; V: TRBV2; J: TRBJ2-5; D: NA; size: many
CDR3: CSASGGLNTGELFF; DNA: TGCAGTGCTAGTGGGGGACTTAACACCGGGGAGCTGTTTTTT; V: TRBV20-1; J: TRBJ2-2; D: NA; size: few
CDR3: CASSYLWSEAFF; DNA: TGTGCCAGCAGTTACTTGTGGTCTGAAGCTTTCTTT; V: TRBV12-3/TRBV12-4; J: TRBJ1-1; D: NA; size: many
CDR3: CASSSGRAGNPNEQYF; DNA: TGTGCCAGCAGTTCCGGGAGAGCCGGAAATCCCAACGAGCAGTACTTC; V: TRBV6-9; J: TRBJ2-7; D: NA; size: many
CDR3: CSVDLQIPNTEAFF; DNA: TGCAGCGTTGACCTTCAGATCCCGAACACTGAAGCTTTCTTT; V: TRBV29-1; J: TRBJ1-1; D: NA; size: few
CDR3: CASSPRTGSDTQYF; DNA: TGCGCCAGCAGCCCGAGGACAGGGTCAGATACGCAGTATTTT; V: TRBV5-1; J: TRBJ2-3; D: TRBD1; size: NA
CDR3: CAWSLGHLNTEAFF; DNA: TGTGCCTGGAGTTTAGGACACTTGAACACTGAAGCTTTCTTT; V: TRBV30; J: TRBJ1-1; D: NA; size: many
CDR3: CAISVQGSDSPLHF; DNA: TGTGCCATCAGTGTCCAGGGCAGTGATTCACCCCTCCACTTT; V: TRBV10-3; J: TRBJ1-6; D: NA; size: many
CDR3: CAWSVRLAFYEQYF; DNA: TGTGCCTGGAGTGTACGACTAGCGTTCTACGAGCAGTACTTC; V: TRBV30; J: TRBJ2-7; D: TRBD2; size: few
CDR3: CASSPATGVNYGYTF; DNA: TGTGCCAGCAGCCCCGCGACAGGGGTGAACTATGGCTACACCTTC; V: TRBV7-9; J: TRBJ1-2; D: TRBD1; size: NA
CDR3: CASSGSGQGNGPQHF; DNA: TGTGCCAGCAGCGGATCAGGACAGGGGAATGGGCCCCAGCATTTT; V: TRBV5-5; J: TRBJ1-5; D: TRBD1; size: many
CDR3: CASRSDHYEQYF; DNA: TGTGCCAGCAGATCGGACCACTACGAGCAGTACTTC; V: TRBV27; J: TRBJ2-7; D: NA; size: many
CDR3: CASSYSMAGINNSPLHF; DNA: TGTGCCAGCAGTTACTCGATGGCGGGGATTAATAATTCACCCCTCCACTTT; V: TRBV6-5; J: TRBJ1-6; D: NA; size: NA
CDR3: CASSEFMNTEAFF; DNA: TGTGCCAGCAGTGAGTTCATGAACACTGAAGCTTTCTTT; V: TRBV6-1; J: TRBJ1-1; D: NA; size: many
CDR3: CASGAGTLNQPQHF; DNA: TGCGCCAGCGGGGCGGGGACCCTCAATCAGCCCCAGCATTTT; V: TRBV10-2; J: TRBJ1-5; D: NA; size: few
CDR3: CASSHRNTEAFF; DNA: TGTGCCAGCAGCCACAGGAACACTGAAGCTTTCTTT; V: TRBV11-3; J: TRBJ1-1; D: NA; size: many
CDR3: CSASPGTALNTIYF; DNA: TGCAGTGCTAGTCCTGGTACAGCACTAAACACCATATATTTT; V: TRBV20-1; J: TRBJ1-3; D: NA; size: many
CDR3: CATSGQGLDEKLFF; DNA: TGTGCCACCAGTGGACAGGGTTTGGATGAAAAACTGTTTTTT; V: TRBV24-1; J: TRBJ1-4; D: TRBD1; size: NA
CDR3: CASSLGTSGNEQYF; DNA: TGCGCCAGCAGCCTAGGGACTAGCGGGAATGAGCAGTACTTC; V: TRBV5-1; J: TRBJ2-7; D: TRBD2; size: NA
CDR3: CASSPLFTGFNSPLHF; DNA: TGTGCCAGCAGCCCACTGTTCACCGGATTTAATTCACCCCTCCACTTT; V: TRBV9; J: TRBJ1-6; D: NA; size: few
CDR3: CASRLSSGSSYNEQFF; DNA: TGTGCCAGCAGACTTAGTAGCGGGAGCTCCTACAATGAGCAGTTCTTC; V: TRBV11-3; J: TRBJ2-1; D: TRBD2; size: many
CDR3: CATSDAGGVTDTQYF; DNA: TGTGCCACCAGCGACGCAGGGGGCGTCACGGATACGCAGTATTTT; V: TRBV15; J: TRBJ2-3; D: TRBD1; size: NA
CDR3: CASSWFAEAGYNEQFF; DNA: TGCGCCAGCAGTTGGTTCGCAGAAGCGGGGTACAATGAGCAGTTCTTC; V: TRBV5-1; J: TRBJ2-1; D: TRBD2; size: NA
CDR3: CASSLVQRVTGELFF; DNA: TGCGCCAGCAGCTTGGTTCAGCGGGTTACCGGGGAGCTGTTTTTT; V: TRBV5-1; J: TRBJ2-2; D: NA; size: few
CDR3: CAWEHRDWTNNEQFF; DNA: TGTGCCTGGGAGCACCGGGACTGGACTAACAATGAGCAGTTCTTC; V: TRBV30; J: TRBJ2-1; D: NA; size: many
CDR3: CSARDPRDRGTEAFF; DNA: TGCAGTGCTAGAGATCCTAGGGACCGAGGCACTGAAGCTTTCTTT; V: TRBV20-1; J: TRBJ1-1; D: NA; size: many
CDR3: CASSIRARGRPAEAFF; DNA: TGTGCCAGTAGTATACGGGCCAGGGGGAGGCCGGCTGAAGCTTTCTTT; V: TRBV19; J: TRBJ1-1; D: TRBD1; size: many
CDR3: CASSLESGLGDTQYF; DNA: TGCGCCAGCAGCTTGGAATCGGGGTTGGGAGATACGCAGTATTTT; V: TRBV5-1; J: TRBJ2-3; D: NA; size: few
CDR3: CASSQGLIGRIKAFF; DNA: TGTGCCAGCAGCCAAGGTCTTATAGGTAGGATAAAAGCTTTCTTT; V: TRBV14; J: TRBJ1-1; D: NA; size: NA
CDR3: CASSGGRGERYF; DNA: TGTGCCAGCAGTGGAGGCAGGGGCGAGCGGTACTTC; V: TRBV2; J: TRBJ2-7; D: NA; size: once
CDR3: CASSLKLAWGQETQYF; DNA: TGTGCCAGCAGTTTAAAACTAGCGTGGGGACAAGAGACCCAGTACTTC; V: TRBV12-3/TRBV12-4; J: TRBJ2-5; D: TRBD2; size: many
CDR3: CASSLAQGAGSPLHF; DNA: TGCGCCAGCAGCTTGGCCCAGGGGGCAGGTTCACCCCTCCACTTT; V: TRBV5-1; J: TRBJ1-6; D: TRBD1; size: many
CDR3: CASSQTSGSKGEQFF; DNA: TGTGCCAGCAGCCAAACTAGCGGGAGTAAAGGTGAGCAGTTCTTC; V: TRBV3-1; J: TRBJ2-1; D: TRBD2; size: many
CDR3: CATTRGYEQYF; DNA: TGTGCCACCACTCGTGGCTACGAGCAGTACTTC; V: TRBV19; J: TRBJ2-7; D: NA; size: NA
CDR3: CSVLQETQYF; DNA: TGCAGCGTCCTACAAGAGACCCAGTACTTC; V: TRBV29-1; J: TRBJ2-5; D: NA; size: many
CDR3: CSAGQAGVFGEQFF; DNA: TGCAGCGCGGGACAGGCGGGAGTCTTTGGTGAGCAGTTCTTC; V: TRBV29-1; J: TRBJ2-1; D: NA; size: few
CDR3: CASAPLGAVWREFFRHIQYF; DNA: TGTGCCAGCGCGCCTTTGGGTGCCGTATGGCGGGAGTTCTTTCGGCACATTCAGTACTTC; V: TRBV6-1; J: TRBJ2-4; D: TRBD2; size: many